This T cell receptor (beta chain) was observed in a study of blood T cell repertoires in COVID-19. Trimming took 2 bases from V and 8 from J, leaving 12 bases between them. In germline, CDR1 is SGHAT, CDR2 FQNNGV. CDR3 length equals 13 residues. TCRdb's copy holds only in-frame clones and misses some; the assay was immunoSEQ multiplex PCR. The profile shows more than 300,000 clones, 80% to 90% of them singletons. The sequenced material came from PBMCs or T cells enriched from blood (not recorded which). The chain employs TRBV11-2 and TRBJ1-2; perhaps TRBD1 as D (5 bases). This receptor was taken from a woman under 30 who had recovered from COVID-19. The CDR3 coding sequence is TGTGCCAGCAGCTTACTCCAGGGAAGGGGCTACACCTTC. This translates into CASSLLQGRGYTF.